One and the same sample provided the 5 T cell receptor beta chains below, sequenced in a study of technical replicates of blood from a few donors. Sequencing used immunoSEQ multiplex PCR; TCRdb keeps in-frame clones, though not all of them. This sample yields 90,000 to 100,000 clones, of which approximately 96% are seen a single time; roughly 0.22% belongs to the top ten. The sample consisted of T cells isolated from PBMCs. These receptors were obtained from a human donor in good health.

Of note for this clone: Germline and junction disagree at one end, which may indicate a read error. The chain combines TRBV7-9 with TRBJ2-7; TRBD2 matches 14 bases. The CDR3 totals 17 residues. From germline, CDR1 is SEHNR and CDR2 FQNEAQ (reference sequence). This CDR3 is CATSRGGTSGSSYEQYF. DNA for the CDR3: TGTGCCACCAGCCGGGGAGGGACTAGCGGGAGCTCCTACGAGCAGTACTTC.

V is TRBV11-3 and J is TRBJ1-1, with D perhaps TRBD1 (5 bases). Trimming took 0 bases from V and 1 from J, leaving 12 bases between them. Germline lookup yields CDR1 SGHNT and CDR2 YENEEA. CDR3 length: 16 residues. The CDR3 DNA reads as TGTGCCAGCAGCTTAGAGGATTGGACAACGAACACTGAAGCTTTCTTT. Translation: CASSLEDWTTNTEAFF.

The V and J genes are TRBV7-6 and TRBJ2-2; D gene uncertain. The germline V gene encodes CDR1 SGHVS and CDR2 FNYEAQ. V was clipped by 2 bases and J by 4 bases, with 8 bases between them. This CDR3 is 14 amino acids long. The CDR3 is CASSLRVFTGELFF. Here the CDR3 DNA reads TGTGCCAGCAGCTTACGGGTTTTCACCGGGGAGCTGTTTTTT.

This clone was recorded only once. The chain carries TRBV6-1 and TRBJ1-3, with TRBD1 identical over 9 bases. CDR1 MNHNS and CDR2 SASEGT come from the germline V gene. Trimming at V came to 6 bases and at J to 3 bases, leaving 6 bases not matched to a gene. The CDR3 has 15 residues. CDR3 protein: CASSADRGGGNTIYF. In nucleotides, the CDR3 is TGTGCCAGCAGCGCGGACAGGGGAGGTGGAAACACCATATATTTT.

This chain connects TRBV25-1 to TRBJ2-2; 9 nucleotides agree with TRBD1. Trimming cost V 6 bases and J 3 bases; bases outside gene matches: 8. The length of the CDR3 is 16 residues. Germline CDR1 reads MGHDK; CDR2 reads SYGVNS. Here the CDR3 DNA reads TGTGCCAGCAGCGAACAGGGGGCGCAGGACACCGGGGAGCTGTTTTTT. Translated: CASSEQGAQDTGELFF.